What follows are 18 T cell receptor beta chains derived from one specimen sequenced in a study of cytomegalovirus exposure and HLA in healthy donors. In the PCR, 60 Vbeta and 13 Jbeta primers were used. Measured with immunoSEQ multiplex PCR; TCRdb has only the in-frame clones, and not every one. This repertoire shows some 130,000 clones, approximately 78% found once; its top ten account for 3% to 4%. Sequencing was carried out using PBMCs. Receptor source: a woman aged 25 to 39 in good health and CMV-seropositive.

The genes are TRBV28 and TRBJ2-6; TRBD1 matches at 7 bases. Germline CDR1 and CDR2: MDHEN and SYDVKM. J was trimmed by 1 base and V by 7 bases; bases with no gene match: 4. This CDR3 region has 15 residues. CDR3 coding DNA: TGTGCCAGCAATACCAGGGGGTCTGGGGCCAACGTCCTGACTTTC. Protein sequence: CASNTRGSGANVLTF.

The chain combines TRBV6-6 with TRBJ2-1, with D uncertain. This CDR3 has 12 residues. Looked up from germline, CDR1 is MNHNY and CDR2 is SVGAGI (reference sequence). With 8 bases removed from V and 3 bases from J, the gap between germline ends came to 8 bases. CDR3 in amino acids: CASGQNYNEQFF. The CDR3 DNA reads TGTGCCAGCGGGCAGAACTACAATGAGCAGTTCTTC.

This clone has a handful of counts. The chain links TRBV6-1 to TRBJ2-7, with 8 bases identical to TRBD1. The ends lost 4 bases at V and 5 bases at J; junction bases unmatched: 7. Germline lookup yields CDR1 MNHNS and CDR2 SASEGT. The CDR3 is made up of 14 amino acids. This CDR3 is CASSVWGTGDEQYF. Here the CDR3 DNA reads TGTGCCAGCAGTGTATGGGGGACAGGCGACGAGCAGTACTTC.

The rearrangement uses TRBV11-3 and TRBJ2-7, with D possibly matching TRBD2 (5 bases). CDR1 is SGHNT, CDR2 YENEEA, per germline. This CDR3 spans 12 amino acids. V was shortened by 3 bases and J by 11 bases, with 14 bases between the two germline ends. The CDR3 here is CASSFGRGKKYF. The DNA for the CDR3 is TGTGCCAGCAGCTTTGGACGGGGAAAAAAGTACTTC.

Remarks on this clone: Other DNA sequences from this sample encode an identical CDR3 as well. The chain is built from TRBV10-3 and TRBJ2-7; D is unclear. Germline V lookup: CDR1 ENHRY, CDR2 SYGVKD. The CDR3 is 15 residues long. V was pared by 6 bases and J by 1 base, with 16 bases between. The CDR3: CAIRPDFATSYEQYF. As DNA, the CDR3 is TGTGCCATCAGGCCCGATTTCGCGACTTCCTACGAGCAGTACTTC.

This clone was seen a few times. The rearrangement joins TRBV6-1 to TRBJ2-7; TRBD1 is a possible D gene (5 bases). Germline V CDR1 and CDR2: MNHNS, SASEGT. V lost 4 bases and J lost 4, with 14 bases in between. The CDR3 runs to 14 residues. Here the CDR3 reads CASSGTPQGYEQYF. CDR3 in DNA: TGTGCCAGCAGTGGAACACCGCAGGGTTACGAGCAGTACTTC.

This clone was picked up a small number of times. The V gene is TRBV6-6, the J gene TRBJ1-2; 7 bases map to TRBD1. Per germline, CDR1 MNHNY and CDR2 SVGAGI (reference sequence). Losses at the gene ends were 6 bases for V and 3 bases for J; bases not matched to a gene: 4. The CDR3 has 13 residues. The DNA of the CDR3 is TGTGCCAGCAGCCCAACAGGGGACTATGGCTACACCTTC. It codes for CASSPTGDYGYTF.

This rearrangement joins TRBV2 to TRBJ1-6, with 7 bases fitting TRBD1. The CDR3 is 16 residues long. Per the germline V gene, CDR1 is SNHLY and CDR2 is FYNNEI. The V and J ends lost 5 bases and 4 bases, in that order; junction bases with no gene match: 8. For the CDR3, the DNA is TGTGCCAGCAGTTTACAGGGGCCAAAGTATAATTCACCCCTCCACTTT. As protein: CASSLQGPKYNSPLHF.

The chain couples TRBV28 to TRBJ2-1, with TRBD2 identical over 7 bases. The CDR3 loop spans 15 amino acids. With V trimmed by 3 bases and J by 0 bases, 2 bases remained unmatched. The germline V gene encodes CDR1 MDHEN and CDR2 SYDVKM. The CDR3 sequence is CASSFLADSYNEQFF. CDR3 DNA sequence: TGTGCCAGCAGTTTTCTAGCGGACTCCTACAATGAGCAGTTCTTC.

The chain has TRBV11-2 and TRBJ1-2; a weak D match, TRBD1 (6 bases). The V and J ends lost 5 bases and 5 bases respectively, with 18 bases between them. The CDR3 contains 15 residues. Germline V CDR1 and CDR2: SGHAT, FQNNGV. The CDR3: CASSPNRVRGYGYTF. The CDR3 DNA is TGTGCCAGCAGCCCCAACAGGGTGAGGGGTTATGGCTACACCTTC. Full variable domain (outside the CDR3, taken from reference TRBV11-2 and TRBJ1-2): EAGVAQSPRYKIIEKRQSVAFWCNPISGHATLYWYQQILGQGPKLLIQFQNNGVVDDSQLPKDRFSAERLKGVDSTLKIQPAKLEDSAVYLCASSPNRVRGYGYTFGSGTRLTVV.

The chain employs TRBV29-1 and TRBJ2-7; TRBD2 matches at 7 bases. V gave up 7 bases and J gave up 1 base; unmatched junction bases: 4. Germline V gene data show CDR1 as SQVTM and CDR2 as ANQGSEA. The CDR3 sequence is 12 residues long. CDR3 sequence: CSAGDYSYEQYF. The DNA for the CDR3 is TGCAGCGCCGGGGACTATTCCTACGAGCAGTACTTC.

CDR3 sequence reads: CASSLVGSRNTEAFF. In DNA form, the CDR3 reads TGTGCCAGCAGCTTGGTTGGGAGCCGAAACACTGAAGCTTTCTTT. This sequence joins TRBV5-6 and TRBJ1-1; D not resolved. The germline V gene has CDR1 SGHDT and CDR2 YYEEEE. The CDR3 has 15 amino acids. Trimming pared 0 bases from V and 2 bases from J, leaving 11 bases between.

The V call is TRBV11-3, the J call TRBJ1-6; D is ambiguous. The CDR3 loop spans 13 amino acids. V was shortened by 1 base and J by 6 bases, with 4 bases between the two germline ends. Germline V gene data show CDR1 as SGHNT and CDR2 as YENEEA. The CDR3 reads CASSLVSNSPLHF. CDR3 in DNA: TGTGCCAGCAGCTTAGTATCTAATTCACCCCTCCACTTT.

The chain uses TRBV6-5 and TRBJ1-2; D may be TRBD1 (6 bases). The CDR3 is made up of 16 amino acids. Germline assignment: CDR1 MNHEY and CDR2 SVGAGI. Trimming took 0 bases from V and 4 from J, leaving 15 bases between them. CDR3 amino acids: CASSYSGPGAGYGYTF. The CDR3 DNA reads TGTGCCAGCAGTTACTCGGGGCCAGGGGCAGGCTATGGCTACACCTTC.

The chain recombines TRBV9 with TRBJ1-1; TRBD1 is a possible D gene (6 bases). The V gene's germline CDR1 is SGDLS and CDR2 YYNGEE. V lost 1 base and J lost 5, with 12 bases in between. The CDR3 runs 14 residues. The CDR3 sequence: CASSVWSQGTEAFF. The CDR3 nucleotides are TGTGCCAGCAGCGTATGGTCCCAGGGGACTGAAGCTTTCTTT.

V gene TRBV19 combines with J gene TRBJ2-3; TRBD1 might be the D (5 bases). This CDR3 is 15 amino acids long. Trimming cost V 2 bases and J 1 base, with 10 bases left between them. Looked up from germline, CDR1 is LNHDA and CDR2 is SQIVND (reference sequence). The CDR3 protein is CASSINSGRTDTQYF. CDR3 coding DNA: TGTGCCAGTAGTATAAATTCAGGGCGCACAGATACGCAGTATTTT.

A remark on this clone: Other DNA sequences within the sample encode an identical CDR3. The chain links TRBV5-1 to TRBJ1-1; no reliable D call. The CDR3 is 15 amino acids. The germline V gene has CDR1 SGHRS and CDR2 YFSETQ. The germline V and J ends were trimmed by 0 bases and 1 base, with 10 bases remaining between them. CDR3 DNA sequence: TGCGCCAGCAGCTTGGGAGGGAGAAGGAACACTGAAGCTTTCTTT. Translation gives CASSLGGRRNTEAFF.

This chain connects TRBV11-2 to TRBJ1-4, with 8 bases identical to TRBD1. Germline CDR1 SGHAT, CDR2 FQNNGV. The CDR3 is 15 amino acids. Trimming at V came to 6 bases and at J to 7 bases, leaving 10 bases not matched to a gene. The CDR3 sequence is CASRITTGASEKLFF. The DNA for the CDR3 is TGTGCCAGCAGAATAACGACAGGGGCAAGTGAAAAACTGTTTTTT.